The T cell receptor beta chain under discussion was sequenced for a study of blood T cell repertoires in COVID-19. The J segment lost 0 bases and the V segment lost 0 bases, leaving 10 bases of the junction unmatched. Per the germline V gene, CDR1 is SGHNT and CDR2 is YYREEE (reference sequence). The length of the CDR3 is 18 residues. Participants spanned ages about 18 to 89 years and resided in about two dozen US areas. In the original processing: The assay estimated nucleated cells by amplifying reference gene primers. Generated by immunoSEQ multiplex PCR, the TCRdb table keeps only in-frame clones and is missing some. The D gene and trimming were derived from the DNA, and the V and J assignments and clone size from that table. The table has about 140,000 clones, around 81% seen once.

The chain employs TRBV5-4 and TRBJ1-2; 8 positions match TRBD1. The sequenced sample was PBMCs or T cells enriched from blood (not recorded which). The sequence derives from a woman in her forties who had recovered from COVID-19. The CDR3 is CASSLGTGQGLANYGYTF. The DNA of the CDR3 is TGTGCCAGCAGCTTGGGGACTGGACAGGGCTTAGCTAACTATGGCTACACCTTC. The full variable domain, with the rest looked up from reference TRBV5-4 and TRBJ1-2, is ETGVTQSPTHLIKTRGQQVTLRCSSQSGHNTVSWYQQALGQGPQFIFQYYREEENGRGNFPPRFSGLQFPNYSSELNVNALELDDSALYLCASSLGTGQGLANYGYTFGSGTRLTVV.